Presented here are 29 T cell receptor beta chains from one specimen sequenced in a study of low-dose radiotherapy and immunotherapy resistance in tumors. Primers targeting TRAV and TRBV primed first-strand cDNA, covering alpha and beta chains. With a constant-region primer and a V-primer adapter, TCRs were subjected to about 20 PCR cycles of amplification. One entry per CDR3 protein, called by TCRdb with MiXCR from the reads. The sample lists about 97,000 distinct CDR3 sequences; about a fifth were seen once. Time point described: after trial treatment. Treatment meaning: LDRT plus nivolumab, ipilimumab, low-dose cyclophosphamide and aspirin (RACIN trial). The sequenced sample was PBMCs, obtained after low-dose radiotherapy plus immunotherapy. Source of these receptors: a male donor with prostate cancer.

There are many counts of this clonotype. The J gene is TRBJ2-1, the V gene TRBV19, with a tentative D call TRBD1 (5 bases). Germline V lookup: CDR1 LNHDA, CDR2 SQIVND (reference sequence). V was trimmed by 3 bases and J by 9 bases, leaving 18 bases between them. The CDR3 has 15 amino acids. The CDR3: CASSMIQGGLAEQFF. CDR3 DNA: TGTGCCAGTAGTATGATTCAGGGCGGCCTCGCTGAGCAGTTCTTC.

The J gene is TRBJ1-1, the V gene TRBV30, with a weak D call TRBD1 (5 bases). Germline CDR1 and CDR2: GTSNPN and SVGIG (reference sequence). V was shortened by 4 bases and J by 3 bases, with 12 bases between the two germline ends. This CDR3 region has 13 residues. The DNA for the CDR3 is TGTGCCTGGACAAGTGGGGGGGACACTGAAGCTTTCTTT. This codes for CAWTSGGDTEAFF.

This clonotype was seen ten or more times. CDR3 nucleotides: TGTGCCAGCGGAGACTCTGGAAACACCATATATTTT. This gives the protein CASGDSGNTIYF. The rearrangement links TRBV3-1 to TRBJ1-3; D is unresolved. Germline CDR1 LGHDT, CDR2 YNNKEL (reference sequence). Trimming removed 8 bases from V and 0 bases from J, with 5 bases in between. The CDR3 is made up of 12 amino acids.

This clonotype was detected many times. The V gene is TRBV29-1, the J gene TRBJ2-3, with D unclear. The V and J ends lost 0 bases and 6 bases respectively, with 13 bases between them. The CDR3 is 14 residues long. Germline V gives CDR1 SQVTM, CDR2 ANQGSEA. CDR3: CSVEDRPGRDTQYF. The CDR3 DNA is TGCAGCGTTGAAGATCGTCCGGGCCGGGATACGCAGTATTTT.

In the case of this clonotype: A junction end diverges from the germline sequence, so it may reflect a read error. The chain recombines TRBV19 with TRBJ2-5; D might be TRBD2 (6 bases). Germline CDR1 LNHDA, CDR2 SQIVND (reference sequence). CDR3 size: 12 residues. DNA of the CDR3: TGCGCATCGGGGGTACCACAAGAGACCCAGTACTTC. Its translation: CASGVPQETQYF.

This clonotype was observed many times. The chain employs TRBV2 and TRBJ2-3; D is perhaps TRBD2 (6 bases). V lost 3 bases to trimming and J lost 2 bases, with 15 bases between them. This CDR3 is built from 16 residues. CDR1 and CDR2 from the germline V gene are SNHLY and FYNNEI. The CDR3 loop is CASSERGQVSTDTQYF. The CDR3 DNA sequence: TGTGCCAGCAGTGAGCGGGGTCAAGTATCCACAGATACGCAGTATTTT.

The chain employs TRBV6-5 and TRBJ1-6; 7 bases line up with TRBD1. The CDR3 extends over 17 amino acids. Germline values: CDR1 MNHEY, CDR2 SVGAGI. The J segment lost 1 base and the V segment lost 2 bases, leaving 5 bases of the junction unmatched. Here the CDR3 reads CASSYLRQGSYNSPLHF. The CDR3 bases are TGTGCCAGCAGTTACCTCCGACAGGGATCCTATAATTCACCCCTCCACTTT.

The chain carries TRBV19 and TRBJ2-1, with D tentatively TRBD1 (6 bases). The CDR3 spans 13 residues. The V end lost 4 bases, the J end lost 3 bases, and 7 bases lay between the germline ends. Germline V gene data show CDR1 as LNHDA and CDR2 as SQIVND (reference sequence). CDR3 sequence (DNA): TGTGCCAGTAGTAGGGACAACTACAATGAGCAGTTCTTC. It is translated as CASSRDNYNEQFF. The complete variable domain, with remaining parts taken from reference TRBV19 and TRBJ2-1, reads DGGITQSPKYLFRKEGQNVTLSCEQNLNHDAMYWYRQDPGQGLRLIYYSQIVNDFQKGDIAEGYSVSREKKESFPLTVTSAQKNPTAFYLCASSRDNYNEQFFGPGTRLTVL.

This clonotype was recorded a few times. The CDR3: CASRGAADEKLFF. The CDR3 coding sequence is TGTGCCAGCAGGGGGGCCGCAGATGAAAAACTGTTTTTT. The chain recombines TRBV7-2 with TRBJ1-4, with D possibly being TRBD1 (6 bases). Germline assignment: CDR1 SGHTA and CDR2 FQGNSA. V was clipped by 6 bases and J by 6 bases, with 11 bases between them. The CDR3 contains 13 residues.

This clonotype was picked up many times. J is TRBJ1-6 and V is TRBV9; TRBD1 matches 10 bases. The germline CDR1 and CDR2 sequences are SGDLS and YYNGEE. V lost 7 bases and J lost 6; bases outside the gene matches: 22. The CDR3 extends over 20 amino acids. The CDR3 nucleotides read TGTGCCAGCGCGTCCGCCCCGGGACAGGGGAATGGTGGGATTAATTCACCCCTCCACTTT. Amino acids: CASASAPGQGNGGINSPLHF.

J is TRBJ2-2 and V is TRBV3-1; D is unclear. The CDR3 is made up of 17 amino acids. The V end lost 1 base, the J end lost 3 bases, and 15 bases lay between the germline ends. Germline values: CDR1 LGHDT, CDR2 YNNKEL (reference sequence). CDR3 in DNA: TGTGCCAGCAGCCAAGCACTAAGACACCCGGACACCGGGGAGCTGTTTTTT. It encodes CASSQALRHPDTGELFF.

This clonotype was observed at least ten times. The CDR3 DNA follows: TGTGCCAGCAGCTCATACAGGGGAGGGAATCAGCCCCAGCATTTT. This gives the protein CASSSYRGGNQPQHF. V usage is TRBV7-9 and J usage is TRBJ1-5; TRBD1 matches 7 bases. CDR3 length: 15 amino acids. The ends lost 4 bases at V and 4 bases at J; junction bases unmatched: 7. Germline V CDR1 and CDR2: SEHNR, FQNEAQ (reference sequence).

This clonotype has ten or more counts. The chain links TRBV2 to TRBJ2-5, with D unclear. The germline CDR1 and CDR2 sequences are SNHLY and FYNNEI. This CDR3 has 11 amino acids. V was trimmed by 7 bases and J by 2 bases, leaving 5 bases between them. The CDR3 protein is CASMEQETQYF. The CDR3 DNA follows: TGTGCCAGCATGGAGCAAGAGACCCAGTACTTC. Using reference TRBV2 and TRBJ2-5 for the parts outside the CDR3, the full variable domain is EPEVTQTPSHQVTQMGQEVILRCVPISNHLYFYWYRQILGQKVEFLVSFYNNEISEKSEIFDDQFSVERPDGSNFTLKIRSTKLEDSAMYFCASMEQETQYFGPGTRLLVL.

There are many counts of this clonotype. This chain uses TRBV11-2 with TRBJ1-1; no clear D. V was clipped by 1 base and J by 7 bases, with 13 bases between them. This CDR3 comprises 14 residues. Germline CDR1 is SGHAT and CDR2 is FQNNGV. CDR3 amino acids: CASSLAGVPDEAFF. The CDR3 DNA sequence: TGTGCCAGCAGCTTAGCCGGAGTACCAGATGAAGCTTTCTTT.

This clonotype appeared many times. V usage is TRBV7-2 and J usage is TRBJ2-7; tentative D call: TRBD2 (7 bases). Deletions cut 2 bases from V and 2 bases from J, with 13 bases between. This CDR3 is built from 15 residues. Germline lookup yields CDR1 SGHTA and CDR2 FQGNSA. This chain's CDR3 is CASSLNGGPTYEQYF. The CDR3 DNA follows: TGTGCCAGCAGCTTAAACGGGGGGCCGACCTACGAGCAGTACTTC. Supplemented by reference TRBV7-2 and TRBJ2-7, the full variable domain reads GAGVSQSPSNKVTEKGKDVELRCDPISGHTALYWYRQSLGQGLEFLIYFQGNSAPDKSGLPSDRFSAERTGGSVSTLTIQRTQQEDSAVYLCASSLNGGPTYEQYFGPGTRLTVT.

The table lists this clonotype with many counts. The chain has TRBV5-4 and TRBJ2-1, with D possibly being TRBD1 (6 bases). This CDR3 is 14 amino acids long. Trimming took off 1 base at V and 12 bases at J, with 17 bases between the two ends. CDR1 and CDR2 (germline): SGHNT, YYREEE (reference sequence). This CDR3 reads CASSLPDTGIGQFF. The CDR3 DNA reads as TGTGCCAGCAGCTTGCCGGATACAGGGATTGGGCAGTTCTTC.

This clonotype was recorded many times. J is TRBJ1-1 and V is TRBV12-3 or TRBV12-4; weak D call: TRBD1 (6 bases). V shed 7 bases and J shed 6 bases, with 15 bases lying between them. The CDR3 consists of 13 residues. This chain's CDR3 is CASTPPGGPEAFF. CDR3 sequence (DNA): TGTGCCAGCACTCCCCCTGGGGGGCCTGAAGCTTTCTTT.

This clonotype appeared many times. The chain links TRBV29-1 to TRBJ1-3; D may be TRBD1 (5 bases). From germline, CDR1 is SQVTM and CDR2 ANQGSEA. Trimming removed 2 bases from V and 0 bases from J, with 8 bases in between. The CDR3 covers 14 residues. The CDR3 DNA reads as TGCAGCGTTGAACGGGGGAGCTCTGGAAACACCATATATTTT. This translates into CSVERGSSGNTIYF.

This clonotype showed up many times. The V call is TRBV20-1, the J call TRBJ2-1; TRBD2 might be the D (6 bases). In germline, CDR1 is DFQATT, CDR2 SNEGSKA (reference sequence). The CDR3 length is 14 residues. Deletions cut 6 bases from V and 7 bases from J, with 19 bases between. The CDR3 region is CSANEIRGTNEQFF. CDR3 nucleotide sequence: TGCAGTGCGAACGAAATCCGGGGGACGAATGAGCAGTTCTTC.

The CDR3 loop reads CASSLGSSVGTDTQYF. The CDR3 DNA reads as TGTGCCAGCAGCTTAGGATCTTCGGTCGGGACAGATACGCAGTATTTT. The J gene is TRBJ2-3, the V gene TRBV7-9; D unclear. The V end was cut by 1 base, the J end by 3 bases, with 14 bases between. This CDR3 contains 16 residues. Germline V gene data show CDR1 as SEHNR and CDR2 as FQNEAQ (reference sequence). Full variable domain (remainder filled in from reference TRBV7-9 and TRBJ2-3): DTGVSQNPRHKITKRGQNVTFRCDPISEHNRLYWYRQTLGQGPEFLTYFQNEAQLEKSRLLSDRFSAERPKGSFSTLEIQRTEQGDSAMYLCASSLGSSVGTDTQYFGPGTRLTVL.

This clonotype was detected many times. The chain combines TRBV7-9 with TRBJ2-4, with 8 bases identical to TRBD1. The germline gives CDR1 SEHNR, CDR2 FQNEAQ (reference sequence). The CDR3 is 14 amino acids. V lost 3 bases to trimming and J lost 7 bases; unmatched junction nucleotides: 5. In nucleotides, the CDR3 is TGTGCCAGCAGCTTTTCTGCAGGGGGCAACATTCAGTACTTC. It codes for CASSFSAGGNIQYF.

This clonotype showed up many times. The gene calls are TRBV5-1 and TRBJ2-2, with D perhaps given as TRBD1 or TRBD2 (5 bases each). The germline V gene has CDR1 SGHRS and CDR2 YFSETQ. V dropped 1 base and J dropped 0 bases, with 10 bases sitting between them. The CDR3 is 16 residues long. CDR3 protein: CASSLNQGANTGELFF. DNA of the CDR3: TGCGCCAGCAGCTTGAATCAGGGAGCGAACACCGGGGAGCTGTTTTTT.

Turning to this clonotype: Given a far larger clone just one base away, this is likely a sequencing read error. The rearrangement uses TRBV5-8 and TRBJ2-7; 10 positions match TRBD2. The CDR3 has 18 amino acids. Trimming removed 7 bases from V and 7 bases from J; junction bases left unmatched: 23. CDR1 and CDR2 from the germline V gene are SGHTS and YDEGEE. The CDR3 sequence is CASPLGLGPSGGSNEQYF. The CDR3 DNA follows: TGTGCCAGCCCGCTGGGGCTGGGTCCTAGCGGGGGTAGCAATGAGCAGTACTTC.

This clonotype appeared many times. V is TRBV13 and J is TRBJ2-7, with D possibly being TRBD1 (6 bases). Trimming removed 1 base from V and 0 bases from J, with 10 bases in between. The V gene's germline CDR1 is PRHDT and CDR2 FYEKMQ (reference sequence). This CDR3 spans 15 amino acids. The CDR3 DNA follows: TGTGCCAGCAGCTTAGCCGGGGACATCTCCTACGAGCAGTACTTC. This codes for CASSLAGDISYEQYF.

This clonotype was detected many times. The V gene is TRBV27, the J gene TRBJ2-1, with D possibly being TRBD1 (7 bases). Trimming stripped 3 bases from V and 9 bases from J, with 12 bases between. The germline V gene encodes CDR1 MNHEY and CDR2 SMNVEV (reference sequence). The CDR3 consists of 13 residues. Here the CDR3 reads CASSLTGRGEQFF. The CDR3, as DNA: TGTGCCAGCAGTTTGACAGGGCGGGGTGAGCAGTTCTTC.

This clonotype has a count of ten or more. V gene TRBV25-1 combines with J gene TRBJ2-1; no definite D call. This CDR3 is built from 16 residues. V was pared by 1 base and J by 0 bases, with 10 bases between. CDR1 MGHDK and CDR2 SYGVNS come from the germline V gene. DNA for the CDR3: TGTGCCAGCAGTGAATTGGCACGGACCTCCTACAATGAGCAGTTCTTC. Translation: CASSELARTSYNEQFF.

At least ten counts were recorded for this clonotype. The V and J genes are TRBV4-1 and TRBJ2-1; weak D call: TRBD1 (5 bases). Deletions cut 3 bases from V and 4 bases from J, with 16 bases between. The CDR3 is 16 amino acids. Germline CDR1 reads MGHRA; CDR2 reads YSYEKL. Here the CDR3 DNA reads TGCGCCAGCAGCCACCACTACACACAGGCGTACAATGAGCAGTTCTTC. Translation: CASSHHYTQAYNEQFF.

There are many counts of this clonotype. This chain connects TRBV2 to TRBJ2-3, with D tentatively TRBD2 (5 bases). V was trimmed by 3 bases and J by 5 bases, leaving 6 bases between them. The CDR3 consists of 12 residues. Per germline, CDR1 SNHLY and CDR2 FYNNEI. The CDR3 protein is CASSDGVDTQYF. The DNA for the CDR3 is TGTGCCAGCAGTGACGGGGTAGATACGCAGTATTTT.

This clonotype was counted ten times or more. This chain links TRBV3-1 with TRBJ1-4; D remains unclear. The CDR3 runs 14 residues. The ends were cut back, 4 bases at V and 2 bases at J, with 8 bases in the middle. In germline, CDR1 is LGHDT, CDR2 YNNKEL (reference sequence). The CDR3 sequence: CASSPLNTNEKLFF. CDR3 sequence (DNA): TGTGCCAGCAGCCCCCTGAATACTAATGAAAAACTGTTTTTT.